A single sample gave rise to the 18 T cell receptor beta chains below, sequenced in a study of blood T cell repertoires in COVID-19. Assay used: immunoSEQ multiplex PCR; TCRdb lists only in-frame clones, some missing. The top ten clones hold more than 7.5% of a sample with 150,000 to 200,000 clones, about 81% of them seen once. Sequenced input: peripheral blood. The receptors shown here come from a woman aged 65 to 85 with acute or convalescent COVID-19.

The chain uses TRBV7-2 and TRBJ2-5; possible D gene TRBD1, 6 bases. Trimming took off 6 bases at V and 0 bases at J, with 11 bases between the two ends. The CDR3 sequence is 14 residues long. Germline V gene lookup returns CDR1 SGHTA and CDR2 FQGNSA. The CDR3 sequence: CASSLRGYQETQYF. As DNA, the CDR3 is TGTGCCAGCAGTTTAAGGGGGTACCAAGAGACCCAGTACTTC.

The J gene is TRBJ1-5, the V gene TRBV29-1, with 12 positions matching TRBD1. The CDR3 totals 15 residues. Trimming took 7 bases from V and 4 from J; bases not matched to a gene: 8. Germline CDR1 SQVTM, CDR2 ANQGSEA. Here the CDR3 DNA reads TGCAGCGCTGGGGACAGGGGGCTGGGAAATCAGCCCCAGCATTTT. Translated, it gives CSAGDRGLGNQPQHF.

A remark on this clone: The junction shows a germline mismatch at one end, possibly a read error. V and J are TRBV11-2 and TRBJ1-2, with 8 nucleotides matching TRBD1. The CDR3 is 12 amino acids. Per the germline V gene, CDR1 is SGHAT and CDR2 is FQNNGV. The CDR3 DNA is TGTGCCAGCAGCCACCGAACGACAGGGGTGAGGTTC. Protein product: CASSHRTTGVRF.

The V gene is TRBV7-2, the J gene TRBJ2-7; 7 nucleotides match TRBD1. The trim removed 1 base at V and 6 bases at J, leaving 9 bases unmatched. The CDR3 is 15 residues long. Germline-derived CDR1 and CDR2 are SGHTA and FQGNSA. Written as DNA, the CDR3 is TGTGCCAGCAGCTTAGTCCCCGACAGGGTGGGCGAGCAGTACTTC. It encodes CASSLVPDRVGEQYF.

The rearrangement uses TRBV10-3 and TRBJ1-2; maybe TRBD1 (6 bases). V lost 2 bases, J lost 7 bases, and 8 bases lay in between. The germline gives CDR1 ENHRY, CDR2 SYGVKD. The CDR3 has 12 residues. The CDR3 spells CAISERTAGYTF. CDR3 sequence (DNA): TGTGCCATCAGTGAGCGGACAGCTGGCTACACCTTC.

The chain uses TRBV3-1 (or the pseudogene TRBV3-2) and TRBJ2-1; a weak D match, TRBD2 (6 bases). Between the trimmed V and J ends, which lost 1 base and 9 bases, there was a span of 13 bases. This CDR3 contains 14 residues. In germline, CDR1 is LGHDT, CDR2 YNNKEL (reference sequence). CDR3 amino acids: CASSQGRGSVEQFF. CDR3 nucleotides: TGTGCCAGCAGCCAAGGACGGGGGTCAGTTGAGCAGTTCTTC.

This chain connects TRBV6-1 to TRBJ1-5, with 7 nucleotides matching TRBD1. J was trimmed by 5 bases and V by 3 bases; bases with no gene match: 7. The CDR3 has 15 residues. Germline V gives CDR1 MNHNS, CDR2 SASEGT. Here the CDR3 DNA reads TGTGCCAGCAGTGAGGCACGACAGGGCTATCAGCCCCAGCATTTT. Translating gives CASSEARQGYQPQHF.

The chain recombines TRBV27 with TRBJ1-2, with TRBD1 matching 9 bases. The CDR3 is 17 amino acids. The V gene end was trimmed by 0 bases and the J gene end by 2 bases; junction bases not matched to a gene: 7. From germline, CDR1 is MNHEY and CDR2 SMNVEV (reference sequence). Written as DNA, the CDR3 is TGTGCCAGCAGTTTATCGGGTGGGACAGGGTGGAACTATGGCTACACCTTC. Protein product: CASSLSGGTGWNYGYTF.

The rearrangement links TRBV30 to TRBJ2-1; D gene ambiguous. CDR3 size: 12 residues. CDR1 and CDR2 from the germline V gene are GTSNPN and SVGIG (reference sequence). Trimming pared 0 bases from V and 4 bases from J, leaving 4 bases between. The CDR3 nucleotides are TGTGCCTGGAGTGTGTCGTACAATGAGCAGTTCTTC. It codes for CAWSVSYNEQFF.

This rearrangement joins TRBV7-3 to TRBJ1-2; 11 bases align to TRBD1. The junction had 5 bases not matched to a gene; V was cut back by 5 bases and J by 6 bases. CDR3 length: 14 amino acids. Germline lookup yields CDR1 SGHTA and CDR2 FQGTGA. The CDR3 region is CASSIGQGADGYTF. The CDR3 DNA reads TGTGCCAGCAGCATTGGACAGGGGGCTGATGGCTACACCTTC.

This chain connects TRBV4-1 to TRBJ2-7, with 7 positions matching TRBD1. Germline CDR1 and CDR2: MGHRA and YSYEKL. V lost 1 base to trimming and J lost 3 bases; unmatched junction nucleotides: 6. The CDR3 is 15 amino acids. The CDR3 sequence is CASSQGTGQIYEQYF. Here the CDR3 DNA reads TGCGCCAGCAGCCAAGGGACAGGTCAGATCTACGAGCAGTACTTC.

This clone turned up a few times. The gene calls are TRBV19 and TRBJ1-4, with D perhaps matching TRBD1 (5 bases). CDR1 is LNHDA and CDR2 is SQIVND in the germline V gene (reference sequence). V was shortened by 2 bases and J by 7 bases, with 17 bases between the two germline ends. The CDR3 length is 16 residues. CDR3 sequence reads: CASSIYQDSLPEKLFF. As DNA, the CDR3 is TGTGCCAGTAGTATATATCAAGACAGCCTTCCTGAAAAACTGTTTTTT.

The chain has TRBV27 and TRBJ1-1; D not resolved. The CDR3 sequence is 11 residues long. V was cut by 3 bases and J by 5 bases, with 4 bases left in between. Looked up from germline, CDR1 is MNHEY and CDR2 is SMNVEV (reference sequence). The CDR3 region is CASSFGTEAFF. In nucleotides, the CDR3 is TGTGCCAGCAGTTTCGGGACTGAAGCTTTCTTT.

The chain is built from TRBV6-6 and TRBJ1-5, with D perhaps TRBD1 (6 bases). CDR1 is MNHNY and CDR2 is SVGAGI in the germline V gene (reference sequence). CDR3 size: 18 residues. V lost 5 bases to trimming and J lost 1 base, with 21 bases between them. The CDR3 loop is CASSRKEPGVRSNQPQHF. The CDR3 nucleotides are TGTGCCAGCAGTCGAAAAGAACCAGGGGTTAGAAGCAATCAGCCCCAGCATTTT.

This clone came up once. J is TRBJ1-2 and V is TRBV24-1; D remains unclear. With 5 bases removed from V and 0 bases from J, the gap between germline ends came to 9 bases. Germline lookup yields CDR1 KGHDR and CDR2 SFDVKD. The CDR3 extends over 14 amino acids. The CDR3 is CATSGQETNYGYTF. The CDR3 nucleotides are TGTGCCACCAGTGGGCAGGAAACTAACTATGGCTACACCTTC.

The V gene is TRBV5-6, the J gene TRBJ2-7; 8 bases line up with TRBD2. Looked up from germline, CDR1 is SGHDT and CDR2 is YYEEEE. The CDR3 sequence is 15 residues long. Trimming cost V 0 bases and J 4 bases; bases outside gene matches: 6. CDR3 DNA sequence: TGTGCCAGCAGCTTGGTTTCCAGCGGGGGATACGAGCAGTACTTC. Encoded protein: CASSLVSSGGYEQYF.

The CDR3 region has the DNA TGTGCCAGCAGTTACACGCCGGGACAGGCTAATGAAAAACTGTTTTTT. Its protein product is CASSYTPGQANEKLFF. The rearrangement joins TRBV6-2 or TRBV6-3 to TRBJ1-4; 8 positions agree with TRBD1. CDR3 size: 16 residues. V shed 2 bases, J shed 3 bases, and the junction held 5 bases outside the gene matches. Germline assignment: CDR1 MNHEY and CDR2 SVGEGT.

The V call is TRBV4-3, the J call TRBJ1-5, with 7 bases lining up with TRBD1. The J segment lost 5 bases and the V segment lost 0 bases, leaving 19 bases of the junction unmatched. The germline gives CDR1 LGHNA, CDR2 YSLEER. The CDR3 sequence is 20 residues long. CDR3 region: CASSQDFRLGDSVLYQPQHF. The CDR3 nucleotides read TGCGCCAGCAGCCAAGATTTCCGCCTGGGGGACAGTGTTTTATATCAGCCCCAGCATTTT.